The clone carrying this T cell receptor (beta chain) was counted ten times or more. Its antigen is undetermined. The V gene's germline CDR1 is MGHRA and CDR2 YSYEKL. Trimming removed 2 bases from V and 5 bases from J, with 15 bases in between. This CDR3 contains 15 residues. Sequencing used immunoSEQ multiplex PCR; TCRdb keeps in-frame clones, though not all of them. The sample includes some 40,000 clones, none of them occurring once. This entry belongs to a study of T cells after posttransplantation cyclophosphamide. General study results and limits: Donor-recipient repertoire similarity was low at 1-2 months, rising over year one.

This chain uses TRBV4-1 with TRBJ2-5, with D perhaps TRBD1 (7 bases). Sample: PBMCs. The source of this sequence is a man aged 35 to 55 in good health, CMV-negative, and a related stem cell transplant donor. CDR3 in amino acids: CASSQNPTGRETQYF. The CDR3 DNA reads TGCGCCAGCAGCCAAAATCCGACAGGGAGGGAGACCCAGTACTTC.